Detailed here is one TCR beta chain. The sample comes from a study of T cell responses to AZD1222 COVID-19 vaccine. Data came from immunoSEQ multiplex PCR; TCRdb stores just in-frame clones and leaves some out. The sample has tens of thousands of clones, around 81% seen once. Trimming cost V 2 bases and J 3 bases; bases outside gene matches: 5. From germline, CDR1 is SGHRS and CDR2 YFSETQ. This CDR3 comprises 14 residues. The genes are TRBV5-1 and TRBJ2-7; 7 bases are shared with TRBD1. Specimen: peripheral blood, collected on day 0 of AZD1222 vaccination. The receptor comes from an adult in good health. The CDR3 DNA follows: TGCGCCAGCAGCTTAAGGCAGGGGGACTACGAGCAGTACTTC. It is translated as CASSLRQGDYEQYF.